This T cell receptor beta chain was documented in a study of blood T cell repertoires in COVID-19. Only in-frame clones appear in the TCRdb table, and some are missing; sequencing was by immunoSEQ multiplex PCR. The data show around 310,000 clones, approximately 88% seen once. The germline V gene has CDR1 MNHNS and CDR2 SASEGT. This CDR3 region has 14 residues. Trimming at V came to 1 base and at J to 10 bases, leaving 7 bases not matched to a gene. The receptor comes from a young man who had recovered from COVID-19. The chain has TRBV6-1 and TRBJ1-5, with 7 bases matching TRBD1. The specimen sequenced was PBMCs or T cells enriched from blood (not recorded which). The CDR3 nucleotides read TGTGCCAGCAGTGAAGGGGACAGCTCATACCCCCAGCATTTT. This translates into CASSEGDSSYPQHF.